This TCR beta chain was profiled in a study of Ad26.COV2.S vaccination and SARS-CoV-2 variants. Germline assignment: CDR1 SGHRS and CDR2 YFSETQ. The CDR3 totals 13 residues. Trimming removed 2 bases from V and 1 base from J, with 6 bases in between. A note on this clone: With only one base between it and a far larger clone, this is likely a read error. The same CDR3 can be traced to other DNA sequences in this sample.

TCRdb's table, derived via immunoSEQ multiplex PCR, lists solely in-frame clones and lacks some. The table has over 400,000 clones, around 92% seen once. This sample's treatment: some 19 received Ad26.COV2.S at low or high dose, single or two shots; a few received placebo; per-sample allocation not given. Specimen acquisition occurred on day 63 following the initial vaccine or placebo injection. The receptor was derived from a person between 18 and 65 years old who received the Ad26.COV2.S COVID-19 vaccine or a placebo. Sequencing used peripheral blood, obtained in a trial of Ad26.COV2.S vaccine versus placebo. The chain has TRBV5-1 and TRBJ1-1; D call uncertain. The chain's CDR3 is CASSFRENTEAFF. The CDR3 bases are TGCGCCAGCAGCTTTAGAGAGAACACTGAAGCTTTCTTT.